This TCR beta chain was identified during a study of post-analysis software for immune sequencing data. Whole-study findings and limits: Versus controls, multiple sclerosis patients showed significantly lower diversity (normalized Chao1).

Researchers reported that TCR beta cDNA libraries carried unique molecular identifiers. In TCRdb, the PCR reads were re-called with MiXCR into one record per CDR3 protein. This sample carries about 760,000 distinct CDR3 sequences, less than 35% of them seen once, and the ten largest clones take more than 0.45%. Remarks on this clonotype: Antigen specificity is unknown.

The TCR sequence derives from a girl aged 5-17 years with multiple sclerosis. The specimen sequenced was blood.

The CDR3 DNA reads as TGCGCCAGCAGCCAAGGAGTGCTGATGAACACTGAAGCTTTCTTT. Its translation: CASSQGVLMNTEAFF. J is TRBJ1-1 and V is TRBV4-1, with D uncertain. CDR1 MGHRA and CDR2 YSYEKL come from the germline V gene. The CDR3 is 15 residues long. Trimming shortened V by 1 base and J by 0 bases, and 9 bases separated the two germline ends.